A selection of T cell receptor beta chains follows, all from one sample in a study of HIV-infected patients and healthy controls. One entry per CDR3 protein results from TCRdb running MiXCR on the 5' RACE reads. The table includes almost 65,000 distinct CDR3 sequences, roughly 19% detected once. Sequenced material: CD4+ T cells from blood. The receptor source for this set is a human donor in good health. Both conserved end residues are part of each CDR3. The D gene is left open where the match is weak. Size is omitted from some rows. Given values are once, few, many or a class for expanded clones.

CDR3nt: TGTGCCAGCAGCTTACAGGGCTCCTACAATGAGCAGTTCTTC
CDR3aa: CASSLQGSYNEQFF
abundance: few
j_gene: TRBJ2-1
v_gene: TRBV7-9
d_gene: .

CDR3nt: TGCGCCAGCAGCTTGGTTAGGGACAGGTCAACTTATAGCAATCAGCCCCAGCATTTT
CDR3aa: CASSLVRDRSTYSNQPQHF
abundance: .
j_gene: TRBJ1-5
v_gene: TRBV5-1
d_gene: TRBD1

CDR3nt: TGTGCCAGCTCACCCTACACCGACCCCGTAGGGACAGAGAGTGAATATGATAGCAATCAGCCCCAGCATTTT
CDR3aa: CASSPYTDPVGTESEYDSNQPQHF
abundance: many
j_gene: TRBJ1-5
v_gene: TRBV18
d_gene: TRBD1

CDR3nt: TGCAGCGCCCACCACCATAACTATGGCTACACCTTC
CDR3aa: CSAHHHNYGYTF
abundance: many
j_gene: TRBJ1-2
v_gene: TRBV29-1
d_gene: .

CDR3nt: TGTGCCAGCAGCTTAAGGGCCAGGGGGCTCGAATGGGACACTGAAGCTTTCTTT
CDR3aa: CASSLRARGLEWDTEAFF
abundance: many
j_gene: TRBJ1-1
v_gene: TRBV7-9
d_gene: TRBD1

CDR3nt: TGTGCCAGCAGCTTGTCACCCACAGATACGCAGTATTTT
CDR3aa: CASSLSPTDTQYF
abundance: many
j_gene: TRBJ2-3
v_gene: TRBV7-3
d_gene: .

CDR3nt: TGTGCCAGCAGTTTACCGATAACAGGGGCTGACGAGCAGTACTTC
CDR3aa: CASSLPITGADEQYF
abundance: few
j_gene: TRBJ2-7
v_gene: TRBV28
d_gene: TRBD1

CDR3nt: TGTGCCAGCAGCCCGGCAGGGGGTCAGCCCCAGCATTTT
CDR3aa: CASSPAGGQPQHF
abundance: .
j_gene: TRBJ1-5
v_gene: TRBV7-9
d_gene: TRBD1

CDR3nt: TGTGCCTGGAGTCCCCCGGGCCGAGGACAGGTTAACACTGAAGCTTTCTTT
CDR3aa: CAWSPPGRGQVNTEAFF
abundance: .
j_gene: TRBJ1-1
v_gene: TRBV30
d_gene: TRBD1

CDR3nt: TGTGCCACAACCCCCCCGGCGGGGACCCAGTACTTC
CDR3aa: CATTPPAGTQYF
abundance: .
j_gene: TRBJ2-5
v_gene: TRBV19
d_gene: .

CDR3nt: TGCGCCAGCAGCCGAACCCCCCTTGGAGGGGACCAAGAGACCCAGTACTTC
CDR3aa: CASSRTPLGGDQETQYF
abundance: .
j_gene: TRBJ2-5
v_gene: TRBV4-1
d_gene: .

CDR3nt: TGTGCCAGCAGCCCTCACGGGACTGAGTACAATGAGCAGTTCTTC
CDR3aa: CASSPHGTEYNEQFF
abundance: many
j_gene: TRBJ2-1
v_gene: TRBV9
d_gene: .

CDR3nt: TGTGCCAGCAGCTTGAGGGCTAGTGACACAGATACGCAGTATTTT
CDR3aa: CASSLRASDTDTQYF
abundance: .
j_gene: TRBJ2-3
v_gene: TRBV7-2
d_gene: .

CDR3nt: TGTGCCAGCAGCAACCCCCACGGGGGGACAGATACGCAGTATTTT
CDR3aa: CASSNPHGGTDTQYF
abundance: .
j_gene: TRBJ2-3
v_gene: TRBV7-8
d_gene: TRBD2

CDR3nt: TGTGCCATCAGTGTTGACAGGGAAGAGACCCAGTACTTC
CDR3aa: CAISVDREETQYF
abundance: .
j_gene: TRBJ2-5
v_gene: TRBV10-3
d_gene: TRBD1

CDR3nt: TGTGCCAGCAGCTTAGGTTTTGGAAACACCATATATTTT
CDR3aa: CASSLGFGNTIYF
abundance: .
j_gene: TRBJ1-3
v_gene: TRBV11-2
d_gene: .

CDR3nt: TGTGCCAGCAGCTTGGAGGCAGGTTCTAACTATGGCTACACCTTC
CDR3aa: CASSLEAGSNYGYTF
abundance: many
j_gene: TRBJ1-2
v_gene: TRBV5-4
d_gene: .

CDR3nt: TGTGCCAGCAGAAACGCCGACAGGGTTCGGGCTGAAGCTTTCTTT
CDR3aa: CASRNADRVRAEAFF
abundance: few
j_gene: TRBJ1-1
v_gene: TRBV6-1
d_gene: TRBD1

CDR3nt: TGTGCCAGCAGTGAAGAGGGGCTCCCGAGCTCCTATAATTCACCCCTCCACTTT
CDR3aa: CASSEEGLPSSYNSPLHF
abundance: .
j_gene: TRBJ1-6
v_gene: TRBV25-1
d_gene: .

CDR3nt: TGTGCCAGCAGTTACGTGAACACCGGGGAGCTGTTTTTT
CDR3aa: CASSYVNTGELFF
abundance: .
j_gene: TRBJ2-2
v_gene: TRBV6-2/TRBV6-3
d_gene: .

CDR3nt: TGCGCCAGCAGCTTCGGACTCATCGGAGGGTACAATGAGCAGTTCTTC
CDR3aa: CASSFGLIGGYNEQFF
abundance: .
j_gene: TRBJ2-1
v_gene: TRBV5-1
d_gene: .

CDR3nt: TGTGCCAGCAGCTTAGCCCCAGATCAAGAGACCCAGTACTTC
CDR3aa: CASSLAPDQETQYF
abundance: medium-sized
j_gene: TRBJ2-5
v_gene: TRBV7-9
d_gene: .

CDR3nt: TGTGCCATCAGTGGCGGGACAGGGGGCCAAGAGACCCAGTACTTC
CDR3aa: CAISGGTGGQETQYF
abundance: few
j_gene: TRBJ2-5
v_gene: TRBV10-3
d_gene: TRBD1

CDR3nt: TGTGCCAGCACCACGGGCCGCCTTGCGCAAGAGACCCAGTACTTC
CDR3aa: CASTTGRLAQETQYF
abundance: many
j_gene: TRBJ2-5
v_gene: TRBV6-5
d_gene: .